Listed below are T cell receptor beta chains from one sample, sequenced in a study of regulatory T cells in long-lasting Graves disease. TCRdb reanalysed the multiplex PCR reads using MiXCR and keeps one entry per CDR3 protein. In the table there are about 540,000 distinct CDR3 sequences, roughly 14% of which are singletons. These sequences were also reported in another study, on T cells in Graves' hyperthyroidism and ophthalmopathy.

The sequenced sample was peripheral blood mononuclear cells (PBMCs), obtained at new diagnosis, from a patient treated with antithyroid drugs. These receptors all come from a man aged 25 to 40 with Graves disease. CDR3s include the opening cysteine and the closing phenylalanine or tryptophan. Fields, in order: clone size, V gene, J gene, D gene, CDR3 protein, CDR3 DNA. D genes are given only for firm matches. Rows may omit the clone size; those that give it use once, few, many or a size class.

abundance: many
v_gene: TRBV2
j_gene: TRBJ2-7
d_gene: -
CDR3aa: CASSEGYEQYF
CDR3nt: TGTGCCAGCAGTGAAGGCTACGAGCAGTACTTC

abundance: few
v_gene: TRBV5-1
j_gene: TRBJ2-7
d_gene: TRBD2
CDR3aa: CASSLALSGVSSYEQYF
CDR3nt: TGCGCCAGCAGCTTGGCCTTAAGCGGGGTTAGCTCCTACGAGCAGTACTTC

abundance: few
v_gene: TRBV20-1
j_gene: TRBJ2-1
d_gene: TRBD2
CDR3aa: CSARLAGASNEQFF
CDR3nt: TGCAGTGCTCGCCTAGCGGGAGCATCGAATGAGCAGTTCTTC

abundance: many
v_gene: TRBV28
j_gene: TRBJ2-7
d_gene: TRBD1
CDR3aa: CASSILHHGTGSYEQYF
CDR3nt: TGTGCCAGCAGTATCCTGCACCACGGGACAGGTAGCTACGAGCAGTACTTC

abundance: many
v_gene: TRBV30
j_gene: TRBJ2-2
d_gene: -
CDR3aa: CAWGKGSPFPGELFF
CDR3nt: TGTGCCTGGGGGAAAGGCAGCCCTTTCCCCGGGGAGCTGTTTTTT

abundance: many
v_gene: TRBV12-3/TRBV12-4
j_gene: TRBJ2-4
d_gene: TRBD2
CDR3aa: CASSSVGGERANIQYF
CDR3nt: TGTGCCAGCAGTTCGGTGGGGGGGGAGCGGGCAAACATTCAGTACTTC

abundance: many
v_gene: TRBV28
j_gene: TRBJ2-1
d_gene: TRBD2
CDR3aa: CASRPYSGSGYNEQFF
CDR3nt: TGTGCCAGCAGACCCTATAGCGGGAGCGGGTACAATGAGCAGTTCTTC

abundance: few
v_gene: TRBV7-2
j_gene: TRBJ2-1
d_gene: TRBD2
CDR3aa: CASSLEDGGGPMVHEQFF
CDR3nt: TGTGCCAGCAGCTTAGAAGATGGGGGAGGGCCTATGGTGCATGAGCAGTTCTTC

abundance: many
v_gene: TRBV20-1
j_gene: TRBJ2-3
d_gene: -
CDR3aa: CSARAGELFSTDTQYF
CDR3nt: TGCAGTGCTAGAGCGGGGGAGCTTTTTAGCACAGATACGCAGTATTTT

abundance: -
v_gene: TRBV7-6
j_gene: TRBJ2-7
d_gene: -
CDR3aa: CASSLVRSVTYEQYF
CDR3nt: TGTGCCAGCAGCTTAGTTAGGTCGGTAACCTACGAGCAGTACTTC

abundance: -
v_gene: TRBV5-1
j_gene: TRBJ2-1
d_gene: -
CDR3aa: CASVQSGTTRGNEQFF
CDR3nt: TGCGCCAGCGTTCAATCCGGGACAACTCGGGGCAATGAGCAGTTCTTC

abundance: few
v_gene: TRBV9
j_gene: TRBJ2-7
d_gene: TRBD2
CDR3aa: CASSEGLAPEQYF
CDR3nt: TGTGCCAGCAGCGAGGGACTAGCCCCCGAGCAGTACTTC

abundance: -
v_gene: TRBV19
j_gene: TRBJ2-2
d_gene: -
CDR3aa: CATRDSPTGELFF
CDR3nt: TGTGCCACCCGGGACTCTCCTACCGGGGAGCTGTTTTTT

abundance: few
v_gene: TRBV27
j_gene: TRBJ2-7
d_gene: -
CDR3aa: CASRTLQGTHGYEQYF
CDR3nt: TGTGCCAGCAGGACCTTACAGGGAACCCATGGGTACGAGCAGTACTTC

abundance: -
v_gene: TRBV10-3
j_gene: TRBJ2-3
d_gene: -
CDR3aa: CAISETGTDTQYF
CDR3nt: TGTGCCATCAGTGAGACAGGGACAGATACGCAGTATTTT

abundance: many
v_gene: TRBV7-9
j_gene: TRBJ2-1
d_gene: TRBD2
CDR3aa: CASSLGTSGMKNEQFF
CDR3nt: TGTGCCAGCAGCTTGGGGACTAGCGGAATGAAAAATGAGCAGTTCTTC

abundance: few
v_gene: TRBV2
j_gene: TRBJ2-6
d_gene: -
CDR3aa: CASTRSGANVLTF
CDR3nt: TGTGCCAGCACTCGCTCTGGGGCCAACGTCCTGACTTTC

abundance: -
v_gene: TRBV14
j_gene: TRBJ1-2
d_gene: TRBD1
CDR3aa: CASSQVGTGVGYTF
CDR3nt: TGTGCCAGCAGCCAAGTTGGGACAGGGGTAGGCTACACCTTC

abundance: many
v_gene: TRBV7-2
j_gene: TRBJ2-2
d_gene: -
CDR3aa: CASLRSPGGELFF
CDR3nt: TGTGCCAGCTTACGGTCCCCCGGCGGGGAGCTGTTTTTT

abundance: -
v_gene: TRBV27
j_gene: TRBJ2-1
d_gene: TRBD1
CDR3aa: CASSLSKTTGYFTYEQFF
CDR3nt: TGTGCCAGCAGTTTATCCAAAACGACAGGGTATTTCACTTATGAGCAGTTCTTC

abundance: many
v_gene: TRBV12-3/TRBV12-4
j_gene: TRBJ2-3
d_gene: -
CDR3aa: CASQGDTQYF
CDR3nt: TGTGCCAGCCAGGGGGATACGCAGTATTTT

abundance: few
v_gene: TRBV20-1
j_gene: TRBJ2-1
d_gene: TRBD2
CDR3aa: CSARGLAGTFNEQFF
CDR3nt: TGCAGTGCTAGGGGGCTAGCGGGAACATTCAATGAGCAGTTCTTC

abundance: -
v_gene: TRBV20-1
j_gene: TRBJ2-7
d_gene: -
CDR3aa: CSARRGHEQYF
CDR3nt: TGCAGTGCTAGACGGGGCCACGAGCAGTACTTC

abundance: -
v_gene: TRBV30
j_gene: TRBJ1-1
d_gene: -
CDR3aa: CAWMPRDTEAFF
CDR3nt: TGTGCCTGGATGCCCAGAGATACTGAAGCTTTCTTT

abundance: -
v_gene: TRBV7-3
j_gene: TRBJ2-5
d_gene: TRBD2
CDR3aa: CASSLIGTSGGERETQCF
CDR3nt: TGTGCCAGCAGCTTAATAGGGACTAGCGGAGGAGAGAGGGAGACCCAGTGCTTC

abundance: -
v_gene: TRBV5-4
j_gene: TRBJ2-1
d_gene: TRBD2
CDR3aa: CASSFGGLASPNEQFF
CDR3nt: TGTGCCAGCAGCTTCGGGGGACTAGCAAGCCCCAATGAGCAGTTCTTC

abundance: many
v_gene: TRBV27
j_gene: TRBJ2-3
d_gene: -
CDR3aa: CASYAGVATDTQYF
CDR3nt: TGTGCCAGTTATGCTGGGGTAGCGACAGATACGCAGTATTTT

abundance: many
v_gene: TRBV5-1
j_gene: TRBJ2-1
d_gene: -
CDR3aa: CASSSGANSYNEQFF
CDR3nt: TGCGCCAGCAGCTCCGGAGCCAACTCCTACAATGAGCAGTTCTTC

abundance: many
v_gene: TRBV30
j_gene: TRBJ1-5
d_gene: -
CDR3aa: CAWSVGLTANSNQPQHF
CDR3nt: TGTGCCTGGAGTGTAGGGCTGACAGCAAATAGCAATCAGCCCCAGCATTTT